The 14 T cell receptor beta chains given below trace back to one sample, sequenced in a study of blood T cell repertoires in COVID-19. TCRdb's copy holds only in-frame clones and misses some; the assay was immunoSEQ multiplex PCR. The data contain approximately 230,000 clones, 87% of them seen just once; the ten biggest clones take up roughly 6.3%. The sample taken for sequencing was PBMCs or T cells enriched from blood (not recorded which). The source is a woman aged 25 to 39 with acute COVID-19.

The rearrangement uses TRBV5-4 and TRBJ2-7, with 7 bases lining up with TRBD1. V trimming: 5 bases; J trimming: 1 base; junction bases outside the gene matches: 9. Germline CDR1 is SGHNT and CDR2 is YYREEE (reference sequence). CDR3 length: 15 residues. DNA of the CDR3: TGTGCCAGCAGGGATAGACAGGGAGAGTCCTACGAGCAGTACTTC. Its translation: CASRDRQGESYEQYF.

The J gene is TRBJ2-1, the V gene TRBV13; TRBD2 is a possible D gene (5 bases). The V gene lost 1 base and the J gene lost 2 bases, with 15 bases spanning the gap. The V gene's germline CDR1 is PRHDT and CDR2 FYEKMQ (reference sequence). The CDR3 length is 17 residues. For the CDR3, the DNA is TGTGCCAGCAGCTTAGACCGACGGTATAGCGCCTACAATGAGCAGTTCTTC. It specifies CASSLDRRYSAYNEQFF.

The rearrangement links TRBV10-3 to TRBJ1-3, with 8 bases identical to TRBD1. CDR3 size: 15 residues. Germline V lookup: CDR1 ENHRY, CDR2 SYGVKD. With V trimmed by 6 bases and J by 0 bases, 4 bases remained unmatched. The CDR3 DNA reads TGTGCCATCAGGAGACAGGGGAGCTCTGGAAACACCATATATTTT. Translated: CAIRRQGSSGNTIYF.

This chain links TRBV7-2 with TRBJ2-5; no firm D call. Trimming pared 5 bases from V and 3 bases from J, leaving 13 bases between. Germline-derived CDR1 and CDR2 are SGHTA and FQGNSA. This CDR3 is 14 amino acids long. The CDR3: CASSPFGEKETQYF. DNA for the CDR3: TGTGCCAGCAGCCCATTCGGAGAGAAAGAGACCCAGTACTTC. The full variable domain, with the rest looked up from reference TRBV7-2 and TRBJ2-5, is GAGVSQSPSNKVTEKGKDVELRCDPISGHTALYWYRQSLGQGLEFLIYFQGNSAPDKSGLPSDRFSAERTGGSVSTLTIQRTQQEDSAVYLCASSPFGEKETQYFGPGTRLLVL.

The rearrangement links TRBV9 to TRBJ1-4; TRBD1 matches 10 bases. The J segment lost 0 bases and the V segment lost 4 bases, leaving 9 bases of the junction unmatched. CDR1 is SGDLS, CDR2 YYNGEE, per germline. This CDR3 has 18 residues. CDR3 coding DNA: TGTGCCAGCAGCCCCCGACAGGGGGCCCTAACAACTAATGAAAAACTGTTTTTT. Translated: CASSPRQGALTTNEKLFF.

This clone was observed a handful of times. V gene TRBV28 combines with J gene TRBJ1-2, with D possibly TRBD1 on 6 matching bases. The length of the CDR3 is 13 residues. Germline V CDR1 and CDR2: MDHEN, SYDVKM. Trimming cost V 8 bases and J 4 bases, with 14 bases left between them. The CDR3 bases are TGTGCCAGCGGTACAGGGCAAATCTATGGCTACACCTTC. Residues: CASGTGQIYGYTF.

The chain carries TRBV3-1 (or the pseudogene TRBV3-2) and TRBJ2-1; 8 bases match TRBD2. Germline V gene data show CDR1 as LGHDT and CDR2 as YNNKEL (reference sequence). The CDR3 totals 15 residues. With 4 bases clipped from V and 5 bases from J, the junction kept 7 bases outside the gene matches. CDR3 protein: CASSLAGGLDNEQFF. As DNA, the CDR3 is TGTGCCAGCAGCCTGGCTGGGGGACTAGACAATGAGCAGTTCTTC.

CDR3 sequence (DNA): TGTGCCAGCAGCCTAGGGACTAGCGGGGGGGCCCCGGAGACCCAGTACTTC. Amino acid sequence: CASSLGTSGGAPETQYF. V gene TRBV4-2 combines with J gene TRBJ2-5; the match to TRBD2 covers 16 bases. V gave up 4 bases and J gave up 5 bases; unmatched junction bases: 7. CDR3 length: 17 residues. Germline lookup yields CDR1 LGHNA and CDR2 YNFKEQ.

Notes on this clone: At one end, the junction sequence differs from germline, possibly due to a read error. The genes are TRBV7-9 and TRBJ2-7; tentative D call: TRBD1 (6 bases). This CDR3 has 14 amino acids. Germline V gene sequence: CDR1 SEHNR, CDR2 FQNEAQ (reference sequence). The CDR3 loop is CASTLAGQTYEQYF. As DNA, the CDR3 is TGTGCCAGCACCTTAGCCGGACAGACCTACGAGCAGTACTTC.

This chain uses TRBV2 with TRBJ2-5, with D perhaps matching TRBD2 (5 bases). The CDR3 spans 13 residues. The germline CDR1 and CDR2 sequences are SNHLY and FYNNEI. V was trimmed by 7 bases and J by 6 bases, leaving 15 bases between them. CDR3 in DNA: TGTGCCAGCATGGGTGAACTAGTAAAGACCCAGTACTTC. Translating gives CASMGELVKTQYF.

The gene calls are TRBV5-1 and TRBJ2-3; TRBD1 aligns across 7 bases. V lost 0 bases to trimming and J lost 2 bases; unmatched junction nucleotides: 3. This CDR3 spans 15 amino acids. Germline CDR1 reads SGHRS; CDR2 reads YFSETQ. The CDR3 DNA reads as TGCGCCAGCAGCTTGGGCGACAGGGTCACAGATACGCAGTATTTT. Its protein product is CASSLGDRVTDTQYF.

The gene calls are TRBV28 and TRBJ2-3, with D perhaps matching TRBD1 (6 bases). CDR1 is MDHEN, CDR2 SYDVKM, per germline. V was cut by 4 bases and J by 15 bases, with 17 bases left in between. This CDR3 is 12 amino acids long. DNA for the CDR3: TGTGCCAGCAGTTCCGGACAGCGTACGGGATATTTT. Translating gives CASSSGQRTGYF.

The rearrangement joins TRBV7-2 to TRBJ2-3; D remains ambiguous. CDR1 and CDR2 from the germline V gene are SGHTA and FQGNSA. Trimming left V 1 base short and J 5 bases short, with 16 bases between. The CDR3 runs 16 residues. The CDR3 is CASSLGFRSLVDTQYF. CDR3 coding DNA: TGTGCCAGCAGCTTAGGATTTAGGTCCCTAGTAGATACGCAGTATTTT.

The genes are TRBV3-1 (or the pseudogene TRBV3-2) and TRBJ2-2, with TRBD2 matching 12 bases. This CDR3 is built from 17 residues. The J segment lost 5 bases and the V segment lost 4 bases, leaving 8 bases of the junction unmatched. Germline CDR1 and CDR2: LGHDT and YNNKEL (reference sequence). This CDR3 is CASSPELAGGRTGELFF. CDR3 DNA sequence: TGTGCCAGCAGCCCCGAACTAGCGGGGGGACGGACCGGGGAGCTGTTTTTT.